The clone carrying this TCR beta chain appeared a few times. Its matching antigen is unknown. This entry is derived from a study of cytomegalovirus exposure and HLA in healthy donors. General study results and limits: TCR beta V- and J-gene trimming was later associated with a missense DCLRE1C variant.

Germline assignment: CDR1 SGHTA and CDR2 FQGNSA. Trimming at V came to 5 bases and at J to 8 bases, leaving 11 bases not matched to a gene. The CDR3 consists of 15 residues. In the PCR, 60 Vbeta and 13 Jbeta primers were used. The method was immunoSEQ multiplex PCR; TCRdb's version includes in-frame clones alone and lacks a portion of them. Here the sample spans about 120,000 clones, roughly 65% being singletons. The chain couples TRBV7-2 to TRBJ1-2; 10 bases are a match to TRBD1. This receptor was identified in a man between 35 and 55 years old in good health and CMV-seropositive. What was sequenced was PBMCs. The CDR3 reads CASSQQRQGARGYTF. The CDR3 DNA reads as TGTGCCAGCAGCCAACAACGACAGGGGGCACGCGGCTACACCTTC.